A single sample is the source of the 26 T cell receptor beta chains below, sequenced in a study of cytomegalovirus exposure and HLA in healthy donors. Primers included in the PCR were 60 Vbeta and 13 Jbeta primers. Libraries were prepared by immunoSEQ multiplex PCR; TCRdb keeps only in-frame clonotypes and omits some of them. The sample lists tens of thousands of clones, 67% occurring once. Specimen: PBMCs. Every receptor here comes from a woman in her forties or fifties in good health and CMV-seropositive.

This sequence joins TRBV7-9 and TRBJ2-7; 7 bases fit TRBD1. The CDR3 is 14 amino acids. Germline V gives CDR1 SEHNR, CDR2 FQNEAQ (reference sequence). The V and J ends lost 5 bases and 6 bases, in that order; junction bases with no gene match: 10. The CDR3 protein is CASSLALTGSEQYF. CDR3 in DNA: TGTGCCAGCAGCCTCGCCCTGACAGGGAGCGAGCAGTACTTC.

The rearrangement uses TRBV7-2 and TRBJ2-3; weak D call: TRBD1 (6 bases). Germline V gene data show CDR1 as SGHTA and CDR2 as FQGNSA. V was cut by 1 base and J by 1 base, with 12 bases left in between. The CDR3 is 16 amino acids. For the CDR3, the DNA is TGTGCCAGCAGCTTAGGATGGGGGCCCGGCACAGATACGCAGTATTTT. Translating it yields CASSLGWGPGTDTQYF.

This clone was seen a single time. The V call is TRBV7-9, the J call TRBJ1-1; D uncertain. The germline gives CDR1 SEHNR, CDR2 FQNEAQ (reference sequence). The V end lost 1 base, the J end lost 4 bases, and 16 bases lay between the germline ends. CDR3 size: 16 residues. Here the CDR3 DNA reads TGTGCCAGCAGCTTAGGCCCTAACTTTCGGAGCACTGAAGCTTTCTTT. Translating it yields CASSLGPNFRSTEAFF.

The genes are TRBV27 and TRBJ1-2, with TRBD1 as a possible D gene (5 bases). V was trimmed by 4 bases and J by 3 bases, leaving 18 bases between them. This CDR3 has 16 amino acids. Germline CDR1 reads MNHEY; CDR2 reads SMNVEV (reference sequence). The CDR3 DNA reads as TGTGCCAGCAGTTCCCTATCCGGGACTAGGGACTATGGCTACACCTTC. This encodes CASSSLSGTRDYGYTF.

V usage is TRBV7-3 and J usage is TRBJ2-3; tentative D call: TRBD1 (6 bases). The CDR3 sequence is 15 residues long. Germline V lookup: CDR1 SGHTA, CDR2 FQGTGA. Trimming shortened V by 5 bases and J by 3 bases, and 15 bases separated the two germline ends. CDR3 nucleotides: TGTGCCAGCAGCAACAGGGCGGAGGAGACAGATACGCAGTATTTT. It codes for CASSNRAEETDTQYF.

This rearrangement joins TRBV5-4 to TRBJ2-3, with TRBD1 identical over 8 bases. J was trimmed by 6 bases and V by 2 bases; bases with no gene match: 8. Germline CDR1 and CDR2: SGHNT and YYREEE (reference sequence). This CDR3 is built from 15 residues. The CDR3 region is CASSFDRGGQDTQYF. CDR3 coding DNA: TGTGCCAGCAGCTTTGACAGGGGCGGGCAGGATACGCAGTATTTT.

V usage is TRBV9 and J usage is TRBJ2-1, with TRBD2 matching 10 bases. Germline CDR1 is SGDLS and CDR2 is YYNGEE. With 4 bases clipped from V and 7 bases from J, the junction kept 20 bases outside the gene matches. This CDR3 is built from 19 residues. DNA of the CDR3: TGTGCCAGCAGCTCGTTACTAAGCGGGGGGGCCTATTGGTGGAATGAGCAGTTCTTC. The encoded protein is CASSSLLSGGAYWWNEQFF.

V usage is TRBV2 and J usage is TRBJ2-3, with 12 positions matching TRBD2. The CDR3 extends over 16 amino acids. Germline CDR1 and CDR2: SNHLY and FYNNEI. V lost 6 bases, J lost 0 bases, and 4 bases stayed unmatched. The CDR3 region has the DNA TGTGCCAGCAGAGGCGGACTAGCGGGGAGCACAGATACGCAGTATTTT. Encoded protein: CASRGGLAGSTDTQYF.

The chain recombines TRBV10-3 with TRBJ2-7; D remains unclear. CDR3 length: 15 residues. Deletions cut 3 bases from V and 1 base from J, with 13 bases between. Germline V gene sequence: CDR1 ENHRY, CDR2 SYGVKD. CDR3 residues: CAISDGDRQSYEQYF. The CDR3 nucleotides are TGTGCCATCAGTGACGGAGACCGGCAATCCTACGAGCAGTACTTC.

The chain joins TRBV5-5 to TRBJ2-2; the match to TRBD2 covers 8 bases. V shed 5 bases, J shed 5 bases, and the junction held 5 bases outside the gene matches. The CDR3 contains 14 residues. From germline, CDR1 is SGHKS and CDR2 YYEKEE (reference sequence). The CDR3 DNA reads TGTGCCAGCAGTCGGGGGGGAGGGACCGGGGAGCTGTTTTTT. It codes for CASSRGGGTGELFF.

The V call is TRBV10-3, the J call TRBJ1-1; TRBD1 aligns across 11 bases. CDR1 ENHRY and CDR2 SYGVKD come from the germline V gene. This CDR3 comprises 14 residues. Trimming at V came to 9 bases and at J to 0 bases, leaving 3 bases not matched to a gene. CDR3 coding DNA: TGTGCCATTGGGACAGGGGGGCTGAACACTGAAGCTTTCTTT. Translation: CAIGTGGLNTEAFF.

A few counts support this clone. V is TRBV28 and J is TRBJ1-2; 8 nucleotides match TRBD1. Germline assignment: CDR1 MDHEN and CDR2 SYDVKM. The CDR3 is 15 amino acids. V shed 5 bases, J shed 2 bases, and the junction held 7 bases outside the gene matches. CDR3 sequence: CASSANRGGNYGYTF. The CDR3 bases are TGTGCCAGCAGTGCGAACAGGGGGGGCAACTATGGCTACACCTTC.

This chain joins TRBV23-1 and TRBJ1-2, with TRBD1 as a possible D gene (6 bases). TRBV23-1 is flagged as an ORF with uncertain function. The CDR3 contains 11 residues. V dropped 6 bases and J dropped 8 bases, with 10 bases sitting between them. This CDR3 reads CASRDDRGYTF. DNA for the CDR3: TGCGCCAGCAGGGATGACAGGGGCTACACCTTC.

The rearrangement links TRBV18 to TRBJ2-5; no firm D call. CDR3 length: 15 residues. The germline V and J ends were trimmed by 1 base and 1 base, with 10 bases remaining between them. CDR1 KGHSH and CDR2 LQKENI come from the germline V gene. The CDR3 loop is CASSPLQEPQETQYF. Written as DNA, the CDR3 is TGTGCCAGCTCACCACTCCAGGAACCCCAAGAGACCCAGTACTTC.

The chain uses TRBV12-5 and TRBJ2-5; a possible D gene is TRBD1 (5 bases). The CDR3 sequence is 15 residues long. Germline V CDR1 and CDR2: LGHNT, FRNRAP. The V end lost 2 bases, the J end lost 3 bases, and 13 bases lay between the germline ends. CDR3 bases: TGTGCTAGTGGTTTGAGGATGCAGGGTGAAGAGACCCAGTACTTC. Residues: CASGLRMQGEETQYF.

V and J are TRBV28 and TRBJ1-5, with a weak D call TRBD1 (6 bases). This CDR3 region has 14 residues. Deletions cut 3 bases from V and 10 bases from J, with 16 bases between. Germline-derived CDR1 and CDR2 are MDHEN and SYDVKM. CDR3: CASSFIGYRVPQHF. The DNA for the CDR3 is TGTGCCAGCAGTTTTATTGGCTACAGGGTCCCCCAGCATTTT. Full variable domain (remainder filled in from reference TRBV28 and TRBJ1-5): DVKVTQSSRYLVKRTGEKVFLECVQDMDHENMFWYRQDPGLGLRLIYFSYDVKMKEKGDIPEGYSVSREKKERFSLILESASTNQTSMYLCASSFIGYRVPQHFGDGTRLSIL.

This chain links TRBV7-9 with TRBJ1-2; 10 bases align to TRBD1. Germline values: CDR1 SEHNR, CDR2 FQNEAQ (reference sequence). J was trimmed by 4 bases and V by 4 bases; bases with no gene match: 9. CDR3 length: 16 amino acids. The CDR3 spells CASSSTSTGGIYGYTF. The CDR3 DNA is TGTGCCAGCAGCTCCACCTCGACAGGGGGCATCTATGGCTACACCTTC. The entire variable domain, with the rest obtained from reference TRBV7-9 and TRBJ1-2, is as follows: DTGVSQNPRHKITKRGQNVTFRCDPISEHNRLYWYRQTLGQGPEFLTYFQNEAQLEKSRLLSDRFSAERPKGSFSTLEIQRTEQGDSAMYLCASSSTSTGGIYGYTFGSGTRLTVV.

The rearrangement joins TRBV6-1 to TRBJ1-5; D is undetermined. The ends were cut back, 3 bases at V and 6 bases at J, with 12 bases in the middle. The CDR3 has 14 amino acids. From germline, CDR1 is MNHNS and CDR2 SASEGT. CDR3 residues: CASSDRGSLQPQHF. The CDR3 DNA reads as TGTGCCAGCAGTGATCGGGGTTCTCTTCAGCCCCAGCATTTT.

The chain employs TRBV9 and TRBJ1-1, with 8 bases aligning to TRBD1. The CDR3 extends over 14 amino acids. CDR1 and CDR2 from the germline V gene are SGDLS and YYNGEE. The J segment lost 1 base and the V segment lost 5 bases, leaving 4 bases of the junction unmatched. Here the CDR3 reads CASRDREGNTEAFF. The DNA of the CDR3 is TGTGCCAGCAGGGACAGGGAAGGGAACACTGAAGCTTTCTTT.

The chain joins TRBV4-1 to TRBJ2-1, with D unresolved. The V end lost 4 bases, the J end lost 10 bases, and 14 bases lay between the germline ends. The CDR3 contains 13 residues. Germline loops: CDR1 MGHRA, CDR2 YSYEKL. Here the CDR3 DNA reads TGCGCCAGCAGCCCGCCAAGCTCACGGGAGCAGTTCTTC. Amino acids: CASSPPSSREQFF.

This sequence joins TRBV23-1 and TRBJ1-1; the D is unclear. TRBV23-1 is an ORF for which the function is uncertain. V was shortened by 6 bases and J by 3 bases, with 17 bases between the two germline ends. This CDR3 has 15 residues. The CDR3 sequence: CASSEPVALDTEAFF. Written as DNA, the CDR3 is TGCGCCAGCAGCGAACCCGTGGCCTTGGACACTGAAGCTTTCTTT.

CDR3 region: CASSLATGQTAYEQYV. DNA of the CDR3: TGTGCCAGCAGCTTAGCGACGGGACAGACGGCCTACGAGCAGTACGTC. The chain has TRBV11-2 and TRBJ2-7; 7 bases are a match to TRBD1. This CDR3 has 16 amino acids. The junction had 8 bases not matched to a gene; V was cut back by 1 base and J by 2 bases. CDR1 and CDR2 from the germline V gene are SGHAT and FQNNGV.

The CDR3 bases are TGCGCCAGCAACGAGGGCTGGGGGCCGCGTACTGAAGCTTTCTTT. Amino acids: CASNEGWGPRTEAFF. This rearrangement joins TRBV5-1 to TRBJ1-1, with D possibly TRBD1 on 6 matching bases. V lost 6 bases, J lost 5 bases, and 20 bases lay in between. Germline-derived CDR1 and CDR2 are SGHRS and YFSETQ. CDR3 length equals 15 residues. Based on the CDR3 plus reference TRBV5-1 and TRBJ1-1, the full variable domain is KAGVTQTPRYLIKTRGQQVTLSCSPISGHRSVSWYQQTPGQGLQFLFEYFSETQRNKGNFPGRFSGRQFSNSRSEMNVSTLELGDSALYLCASNEGWGPRTEAFFGQGTRLTVV.

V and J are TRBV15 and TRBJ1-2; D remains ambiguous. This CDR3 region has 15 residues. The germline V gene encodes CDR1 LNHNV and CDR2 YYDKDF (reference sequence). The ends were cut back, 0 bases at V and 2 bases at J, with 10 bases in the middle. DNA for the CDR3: TGTGCCACCAGCAGAGATTCGATAACAAACTATGGCTACACCTTC. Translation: CATSRDSITNYGYTF.

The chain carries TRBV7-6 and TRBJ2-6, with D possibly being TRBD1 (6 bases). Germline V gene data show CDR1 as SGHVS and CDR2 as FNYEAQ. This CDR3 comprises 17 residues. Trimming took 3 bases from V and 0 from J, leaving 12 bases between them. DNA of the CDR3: TGTGCCAGCAGCTTGGACAGCCCTTACTCTGGGGCCAACGTCCTGACTTTC. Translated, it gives CASSLDSPYSGANVLTF.

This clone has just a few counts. CDR3 region: CASSLEDFSNSPLHF. DNA for the CDR3: TGTGCCAGCAGCTTGGAAGACTTCTCAAATTCACCCCTCCACTTT. The V call is TRBV5-4, the J call TRBJ1-6; unclear D gene. Germline CDR1 is SGHNT and CDR2 is YYREEE (reference sequence). V gave up 0 bases and J gave up 7 bases, with 11 bases separating them. This CDR3 is 15 amino acids long.